This T cell receptor beta chain was captured by sequencing in a study of blood T cells in healthy people across ages. Germline lookup yields CDR1 SGHDN and CDR2 FVKESK. The V end was cut by 1 base, the J end by 2 bases, with 13 bases between. The CDR3 has 16 amino acids. Turning to this clonotype: The antigen is not known.

The second PCR ran roughly 7 to 11 cycles with a sample-barcoded 5' primer and J-beta primers. All samples gave at least 2.5 million CDR3-containing paired-end reads. TCRdb independently ran MiXCR on the 5' RACE reads; one entry per CDR3 protein. This repertoire shows about 1.6 million distinct CDR3 sequences, around 35% found once; its top ten account for 11%. Each individual donor underwent a draw of approximately 10 milliliters of peripheral blood. Study-level results: A greater number of naive CD4+ cells and higher diversity distinguished long-lived donors from aged donors. In these data, TCR beta diversity tracked strongly with naive T cell percentage.

The TCR comes from a woman aged 25 to 39 in good health. Sequencing used blood. V usage is TRBV14 and J usage is TRBJ2-3, with D possibly TRBD2 on 5 matching bases. As DNA, the CDR3 is TGTGCCAGCAGCCAAGGATGGAGGCTTTACACAGATACGCAGTATTTT. Translated, it gives CASSQGWRLYTDTQYF.